The 12 T cell receptor beta chains given below trace back to one sample, sequenced in a study of OX40 agonist ivuxolimab in advanced cancers. Method: immunoSEQ multiplex PCR; TCRdb's copy keeps in-frame clones and lacks some. This repertoire shows more than 60,000 clones, around nine tenths found once; its top ten account for roughly 0.38%. The sample here was CD4+ or CD8+ T cells sorted from blood, taken in a trial of the OX40 agonist ivuxolimab. The receptor source for this set is an adult with an advanced solid tumor such as melanoma, head and neck, liver or kidney cancer.

V is TRBV2 and J is TRBJ2-2; D unclear. The CDR3 is 13 residues long. Germline values: CDR1 SNHLY, CDR2 FYNNEI. Trimming took 3 bases from V and 5 from J, leaving 7 bases between them. This chain's CDR3 is CASSDIGTGELFF. Written as DNA, the CDR3 is TGTGCCAGCAGTGACATCGGAACCGGGGAGCTGTTTTTT.

CDR3 protein: CASSLGLYGYTF. DNA of the CDR3: TGTGCCAGCAGCTTGGGACTCTATGGCTACACCTTC. The chain links TRBV11-2 to TRBJ1-2; D might be TRBD1 (5 bases). The germline V gene encodes CDR1 SGHAT and CDR2 FQNNGV. V was shortened by 3 bases and J by 4 bases, with 6 bases between the two germline ends. The CDR3 is 12 amino acids.

This clone was recorded once. The chain is built from TRBV5-1 and TRBJ2-1; possible D gene TRBD2, 6 bases. With 4 bases removed from V and 3 bases from J, the gap between germline ends came to 14 bases. The CDR3 is made up of 15 amino acids. Germline CDR1 and CDR2: SGHRS and YFSETQ. This CDR3 is CASSLMGGDYNEQFF. CDR3 sequence (DNA): TGCGCCAGCAGCCTAATGGGGGGAGACTACAATGAGCAGTTCTTC.

V gene TRBV5-5 combines with J gene TRBJ2-1; 7 bases map to TRBD1. Trimming cost V 2 bases and J 7 bases; bases outside gene matches: 6. The CDR3 length is 14 residues. The germline V gene has CDR1 SGHKS and CDR2 YYEKEE (reference sequence). CDR3 sequence: CASSFLGQANEQFF. CDR3 sequence (DNA): TGTGCCAGCAGCTTCTTAGGACAGGCAAATGAGCAGTTCTTC.

V and J are TRBV5-1 and TRBJ2-5; D is unresolved. Trimming pared 4 bases from V and 1 base from J, leaving 11 bases between. Per germline, CDR1 SGHRS and CDR2 YFSETQ. The CDR3 is made up of 14 amino acids. The CDR3 DNA follows: TGCGCCAGCAGCCCGTTACTTCTCCAAGAGACCCAGTACTTC. Amino acids: CASSPLLLQETQYF.

The chain is built from TRBV6-5 and TRBJ1-3; D is ambiguous. Germline V lookup: CDR1 MNHEY, CDR2 SVGAGI. V shed 8 bases and J shed 1 base, with 9 bases lying between them. The CDR3 length is 13 residues. CDR3 sequence (DNA): TGTGCCAGCCGACCGGTTTCTGGAAACACCATATATTTT. Translating gives CASRPVSGNTIYF.

This chain joins TRBV5-1 and TRBJ2-7; 7 nucleotides line up with TRBD1. From germline, CDR1 is SGHRS and CDR2 YFSETQ. V shed 7 bases and J 0 bases; nucleotides not matched to a gene: 7. CDR3 length: 14 amino acids. The DNA for the CDR3 is TGCGCCAGCGCCTGGGGGACAGTCTCCTACGAGCAGTACTTC. It is translated as CASAWGTVSYEQYF.

The sample holds a few counts of this clone. J is TRBJ2-7 and V is TRBV7-9; 14 bases agree with TRBD2. The germline CDR1 and CDR2 sequences are SEHNR and FQNEAQ (reference sequence). Germline trimming cut 1 base from V and 4 bases from J; bases unmatched to any gene: 6. This CDR3 region has 17 residues. CDR3 nucleotide sequence: TGTGCCAGCAGCTTAGGCGAAGGACTAGCGGGAGGATACGAGCAGTACTTC. As protein: CASSLGEGLAGGYEQYF.

V and J are TRBV2 and TRBJ1-3; a weak D match, TRBD1 (5 bases). CDR3 length: 16 amino acids. The germline V and J ends were trimmed by 4 bases and 0 bases, with 13 bases remaining between them. The germline CDR1 and CDR2 sequences are SNHLY and FYNNEI. The CDR3 here is CASSAEGVNSGNTIYF. In DNA, the CDR3 is TGTGCCAGCAGTGCAGAAGGGGTGAACTCTGGAAACACCATATATTTT. The variable domain in full, completed from reference TRBV2 and TRBJ1-3, reads EPEVTQTPSHQVTQMGQEVILRCVPISNHLYFYWYRQILGQKVEFLVSFYNNEISEKSEIFDDQFSVERPDGSNFTLKIRSTKLEDSAMYFCASSAEGVNSGNTIYFGEGSWLTVV.

The chain recombines TRBV29-1 with TRBJ1-5; the match to TRBD1 covers 8 bases. Trimming cost V 4 bases and J 5 bases; bases outside gene matches: 13. The CDR3 sequence is 16 residues long. Germline-derived CDR1 and CDR2 are SQVTM and ANQGSEA. The CDR3 spells CSVAWSGGSGDQPQHF. Here the CDR3 DNA reads TGCAGCGTTGCATGGTCAGGGGGCAGCGGCGATCAGCCCCAGCATTTT. The full variable domain, rest sourced from reference TRBV29-1 and TRBJ1-5, is SAVISQKPSRDICQRGTSLTIQCQVDSQVTMMFWYRQQPGQSLTLIATANQGSEATYESGFVIDKFPISRPNLTFSTLTVSNMSPEDSSIYLCSVAWSGGSGDQPQHFGDGTRLSIL.

The chain links TRBV4-3 to TRBJ2-7; no clear D. V lost 2 bases, J lost 2 bases, and 10 bases lay in between. CDR1 LGHNA and CDR2 YSLEER come from the germline V gene. The length of the CDR3 is 14 residues. CDR3 nucleotide sequence: TGCGCCAGCAGCCAATCTGGAAGACCCTACGAGCAGTACTTC. Translating gives CASSQSGRPYEQYF.

This chain uses TRBV19 with TRBJ1-2, with 7 bases identical to TRBD1. The CDR3 is 16 amino acids. Germline V gives CDR1 LNHDA, CDR2 SQIVND (reference sequence). J was trimmed by 8 bases and V by 5 bases; bases with no gene match: 17. The CDR3: CASSARDSHNTRGYTF. CDR3 DNA sequence: TGTGCCAGTAGTGCCCGGGACAGCCACAATACTCGCGGCTACACCTTC.